This T cell receptor (beta chain) emerged from a study of identical twins. Broader study findings: The study found that models underestimated out-of-frame TCR alpha sharing in monozygotic twins.

A note on this clonotype: The antigen is undetermined.

TCRdb fed the 5' RACE reads into MiXCR, producing one record per CDR3 protein. The table has some 690,000 distinct CDR3 sequences, roughly 20% seen once; the top ten hold 4.3%. The CDR3 has 12 residues. CDR1 SGHDT and CDR2 YYEEEE come from the germline V gene. V was pared by 6 bases and J by 5 bases, with 10 bases between. All of the donors were Caucasians in good health. This same sample was also part of a study on T cells expressing NK-cell markers.

The chain employs TRBV5-6 and TRBJ2-3; D is perhaps TRBD2 (6 bases). Sequencing was carried out using PBMCs. This clonotype originated in a woman aged 18-29 years in good health. The CDR3 is CASTYGRDTQYF. CDR3 DNA sequence: TGTGCCAGCACCTACGGGAGAGATACGCAGTATTTT.